This T cell receptor beta chain comes out of a study of T cells in Graves' hyperthyroidism and ophthalmopathy. Overall study: Staff took peripheral blood when the initial diagnosis was made, before any treatment began. Study conclusions and caveats: Also found in blood were most expanded thyroid clonotypes above 0.001.

Germline V gives CDR1 MNHEY, CDR2 SVGAGI. The CDR3 has 19 amino acids. J lost 2 bases, V lost 0 bases, and 13 bases had no gene match. The TCR beta CDR3 regions underwent amplification using RNA transcripts as the source. A first-round RT-PCR of the TCR CDR3 used the HTBI primer set. TCRdb redid the calling of the multiplex PCR reads with MiXCR, one entry per CDR3 protein. The data contain approximately 690,000 distinct CDR3 sequences, 14% of them singletons. This clonotype was seen a handful of times. What it binds is not known. An approximately 10 ml volume of fresh peripheral blood provided the PBMCs.

This chain uses TRBV6-5 with TRBJ2-7; 10 bases map to TRBD2. The source is a woman in her fifties or sixties with Graves' ophthalmopathy. Sequenced material: blood. The CDR3 here is CASSYSGVTSGIPPYEQYF. Here the CDR3 DNA reads TGTGCCAGCAGTTACTCGGGTGTCACTAGCGGGATCCCCCCCTACGAGCAGTACTTC.